These 15 T cell receptor beta chains share one sample of origin, sequenced in a study of cytomegalovirus exposure and HLA in healthy donors. Both 60 Vbeta primers and 13 Jbeta primers went into the PCR. TCRdb keeps only in-frame clones here, not all; method: immunoSEQ multiplex PCR. Its clone listing holds about 160,000 clones. Sequencing was performed on PBMCs. These receptor sequences come from a woman aged 55-75 years in good health and CMV-seronegative.

This chain uses TRBV10-3 with TRBJ1-2; 10 positions match TRBD1. Per germline, CDR1 ENHRY and CDR2 SYGVKD. The CDR3 is made up of 13 amino acids. V lost 5 bases, J lost 8 bases, and 5 bases stayed unmatched. In DNA, the CDR3 is TGTGCCATCAGTAGGGGGACAGGGGAAGGCTACACCTTC. Translation: CAISRGTGEGYTF.

The gene calls are TRBV4-1 and TRBJ2-7; 13 bases align to TRBD2. The V gene end was trimmed by 1 base and the J gene end by 2 bases; junction bases not matched to a gene: 2. The CDR3 loop spans 16 amino acids. The germline gives CDR1 MGHRA, CDR2 YSYEKL. The CDR3 reads CASSQAGTSGTYEQYF. The CDR3 region has the DNA TGCGCCAGCAGCCAAGCTGGGACTAGCGGGACCTACGAGCAGTACTTC.

Here the CDR3 reads CASRRDSNQPQHF. The CDR3 DNA is TGTGCCAGCAGGAGGGATAGCAATCAGCCCCAGCATTTT. J is TRBJ1-5 and V is TRBV6-5; no clear D gene. The CDR3 is made up of 13 amino acids. Germline CDR1 is MNHEY and CDR2 is SVGAGI. Between the trimmed V and J ends, which lost 6 bases and 0 bases, there was a span of 6 bases.

The V gene is TRBV9, the J gene TRBJ2-3, with 8 bases aligning to TRBD1. The CDR3 runs 15 residues. The germline V gene encodes CDR1 SGDLS and CDR2 YYNGEE. V trimming: 4 bases; J trimming: 5 bases; junction bases outside the gene matches: 9. CDR3 amino acids: CASSTTGGTEDTQYF. CDR3 sequence (DNA): TGTGCCAGCAGCACAACAGGGGGTACCGAAGATACGCAGTATTTT.

The V and J genes are TRBV5-1 and TRBJ2-7; tentative D call: TRBD1 (6 bases). V lost 0 bases to trimming and J lost 3 bases, with 13 bases between them. This CDR3 contains 15 residues. Germline loops: CDR1 SGHRS, CDR2 YFSETQ. CDR3 nucleotide sequence: TGCGCCAGCAGCTTGGGGGGTGACAGGTACTACGAGCAGTACTTC. It encodes CASSLGGDRYYEQYF.

A word on this clone: Compared with germline, one end of the junction differs, possibly owing to a read error. The chain recombines TRBV7-3 with TRBJ2-7; 13 bases are shared with TRBD2. The V gene's germline CDR1 is SGHTA and CDR2 FQGTGA. This CDR3 region has 16 residues. This CDR3 reads CASSLLGTSGAYEQCF. The CDR3 coding sequence is TGTGCCAGCAGCTTACTGGGGACTAGCGGGGCCTACGAGCAGTGCTTC.

The genes are TRBV19 and TRBJ2-1, with D unresolved. In germline, CDR1 is LNHDA, CDR2 SQIVND (reference sequence). Trimming removed 5 bases at V and 3 bases at J, with 11 bases between. This CDR3 has 14 amino acids. The CDR3 reads CASSLFLDYNEQFF. DNA of the CDR3: TGTGCCAGTAGTCTATTCCTCGACTACAATGAGCAGTTCTTC.

This chain connects TRBV4-1 to TRBJ1-1, with unresolved D. CDR1 and CDR2 from the germline V gene are MGHRA and YSYEKL. The CDR3 totals 14 residues. Deletions cut 4 bases from V and 3 bases from J, with 12 bases between. In DNA form, the CDR3 reads TGCGCCAGCAGCCTAAAAGGAGGGTACACTGAAGCTTTCTTT. It specifies CASSLKGGYTEAFF.

The rearrangement uses TRBV10-3 and TRBJ2-7; TRBD1 matches 8 bases. The CDR3 is 14 amino acids. Germline loops: CDR1 ENHRY, CDR2 SYGVKD. V lost 5 bases, J lost 4 bases, and 7 bases stayed unmatched. The CDR3 loop reads CAISPGTGEYEQYF. The CDR3 coding sequence is TGTGCCATCAGTCCCGGGACAGGCGAGTACGAGCAGTACTTC.

V is TRBV11-1 and J is TRBJ1-2, with D unresolved. The V and J ends lost 5 bases and 1 base respectively, with 11 bases between them. Germline loops: CDR1 SGHAT, CDR2 FQDESV (reference sequence). This CDR3 has 14 residues. CDR3 sequence: CASSIWSSNYGYTF. The DNA of the CDR3 is TGTGCCAGCAGCATTTGGTCGAGTAACTATGGCTACACCTTC.

The V gene is TRBV7-2, the J gene TRBJ1-1, with D uncertain. CDR1 and CDR2 from the germline V gene are SGHTA and FQGNSA. V lost 2 bases and J lost 1, with 11 bases in between. CDR3 size: 15 residues. CDR3 protein: CASSLSRGKNTEAFF. As DNA, the CDR3 is TGTGCCAGCAGCTTAAGCCGGGGAAAGAACACTGAAGCTTTCTTT.

V gene TRBV6-5 combines with J gene TRBJ2-7; perhaps TRBD1 as D (5 bases). CDR1 and CDR2 (germline): MNHEY, SVGAGI. V was trimmed by 6 bases and J by 6 bases, leaving 21 bases between them. CDR3 length: 15 residues. The DNA of the CDR3 is TGTGCCAGCAGACCCGAAGGGGCAGGGCGGCTCGAGCAGTACTTC. Amino acids: CASRPEGAGRLEQYF.

V usage is TRBV6-5 and J usage is TRBJ2-1; 10 bases match TRBD1. This CDR3 has 15 residues. Germline-derived CDR1 and CDR2 are MNHEY and SVGAGI. The ends lost 2 bases at V and 4 bases at J; junction bases unmatched: 2. Written as DNA, the CDR3 is TGTGCCAGCAGTTACCGGACAGGGGGGTACAATGAGCAGTTCTTC. This sequence encodes CASSYRTGGYNEQFF.

The chain joins TRBV2 to TRBJ1-1; D uncertain. Germline CDR1 is SNHLY and CDR2 is FYNNEI. The CDR3 length is 10 residues. Between the trimmed V and J ends, which lost 7 bases and 7 bases, there was a span of 7 bases. The CDR3 is CASNRGEAFF. CDR3 in DNA: TGTGCCAGCAACCGCGGTGAAGCTTTCTTT. The full variable domain, with the rest looked up from reference TRBV2 and TRBJ1-1, is EPEVTQTPSHQVTQMGQEVILRCVPISNHLYFYWYRQILGQKVEFLVSFYNNEISEKSEIFDDQFSVERPDGSNFTLKIRSTKLEDSAMYFCASNRGEAFFGQGTRLTVV.

As concerns this clone: Other DNA variants within this sample encode the same CDR3. This rearrangement joins TRBV7-2 to TRBJ1-1; unclear D gene. Germline CDR1 SGHTA, CDR2 FQGNSA. The CDR3 length is 13 residues. V lost 2 bases, J lost 0 bases, and 4 bases lay in between. The CDR3 DNA reads as TGTGCCAGCAGCTTAATCGTGAACACTGAAGCTTTCTTT. Protein: CASSLIVNTEAFF.